This is a list of T cell receptor beta chains from one sample in a study of blood T cell repertoires in COVID-19. Assay: immunoSEQ multiplex PCR; the TCRdb copy retains only in-frame clones and omits some. Here the sample spans roughly 430,000 clones, approximately 90% being singletons. Source material: PBMCs or T cells enriched from blood (not recorded which). The receptors were gathered from a woman aged 18-30 years who had been exposed to COVID-19. CDR3s include the opening cysteine and the closing phenylalanine or tryptophan. The D gene is left open where the match is weak. The size entry is marked missing in some rows and otherwise reads once, few, many or a size class.

>NA|TRBJ2-1|NA|TRBV28
TGTGCCAGCAGTCCGAGGGAGTCCTCCTACAATGAGCAGTTCTTC
CASSPRESSYNEQFF
>NA|TRBJ1-4|TRBD1|TRBV5-1
TGCGCCAGCAGACAGGGGCAACCTAATGAAAAACTGTTTTTT
CASRQGQPNEKLFF
>once|TRBJ2-1|NA|TRBV6-5
TGTGCCAGCAGAGGCAGGGCGACCTACAATGAGCAGTTCTTC
CASRGRATYNEQFF
>once|TRBJ1-1|NA|TRBV3-1/TRBV3-2
TGTGCCAGCAGCCAAGTTGTCAGGGATCGAGGTACTGAAGCTTTCTTT
CASSQVVRDRGTEAFF
>NA|TRBJ1-2|TRBD1|TRBV5-8
TGTGCCAGCAGCTTGAACAGGGGGCAGGATGGCTACACCTTC
CASSLNRGQDGYTF
>NA|TRBJ1-6|TRBD1|TRBV19
TGTGCCAGTGCATCGGGACAGGGCTTTTCACCCCTCCACTTT
CASASGQGFSPLHF
>NA|TRBJ1-2|NA|TRBV14
TGTGCCAGCAGCCAGTCAGGGGAGTATGGCTACACCTTC
CASSQSGEYGYTF
>NA|TRBJ2-3|NA|TRBV6-5
TGTGCCAGCAAGGACCCGGGAGCCCTCCCAGATCCGCAGTATTTT
CASKDPGALPDPQYF
>NA|TRBJ2-2|TRBD1|TRBV9
TGTGCCAGCAGCAACACAGGGGGCGGCGGGGAGCTGTTTTTT
CASSNTGGGGELFF
>NA|TRBJ1-3|NA|TRBV6-5
TGTGCCAGCAGGGAGAGTGGCTCTGGAAACACCATATATTTT
CASRESGSGNTIYF
>few|TRBJ1-1|NA|TRBV7-2
TGTGCCAGCAGCCAACAGGGAAACACTGAAGCTTTCTTT
CASSQQGNTEAFF
>NA|TRBJ2-7|TRBD2|TRBV6-5
TGTGCCAGCAGTTACCCCCCGACTAGCGGGACGTACGAGCAGTACTTC
CASSYPPTSGTYEQYF
>NA|TRBJ2-3|NA|TRBV4-1
TGCGCCAGCAGCCATGGTACAGGCACAGATACGCAGTATTTT
CASSHGTGTDTQYF
>NA|TRBJ2-1|NA|TRBV27
TGTGCCAGCTGGGTGGGCCCAACAGCAATTGAGCAGTTCTTC
CASWVGPTAIEQFF
>NA|TRBJ1-2|TRBD1|TRBV14
TGTGCCAGCAGCCCTTTATTTAGGACAGGACATGGCTACACCTTC
CASSPLFRTGHGYTF
>NA|TRBJ1-2|TRBD1|TRBV28
TGTGCCAGCAGTTTCGGACAGGGGGGCTTACGGGGCTACACCTTC
CASSFGQGGLRGYTF
>few|TRBJ2-1|NA|TRBV5-1
TGCGCCAGCAGCCTCTCGGGGGTGGGATACAATGAGCAGTTCTTC
CASSLSGVGYNEQFF
>NA|TRBJ2-7|NA|TRBV18
TGTGCCAGCTCACCCACGGGACAAACCTACGAGCAGTACTTC
CASSPTGQTYEQYF
>NA|TRBJ1-2|TRBD1|TRBV28
TGTGCCAGCAGTCCTGGACAGGGGCACTATGGCTACACCTTC
CASSPGQGHYGYTF
>NA|TRBJ2-7|NA|TRBV21-1
TGTGCCAGCAACTCAAACATGGGGGGGGACTACTCCTACGAGCAGTACTTC
CASNSNMGGDYSYEQYF
>NA|TRBJ2-3|TRBD2|TRBV18
TGTGCCAGCTCACCCCTCTCAGCGGGGGGATTGGGAGATACGCAGTATTTT
CASSPLSAGGLGDTQYF
>NA|TRBJ2-7|NA|TRBV27
TGTGCCGCAAGTGTGGGAGGGGGCGAGCAGTACTTC
CAASVGGGEQYF
>NA|TRBJ2-2|TRBD1|TRBV15
TGTGCCACCAGCAGGAGACAGGGCCCGAACACCGGGGAGCTGTTTTTT
CATSRRQGPNTGELFF
>NA|TRBJ1-5|TRBD1|TRBV10-2
TGCGCCAGCAGTGGCCAGACAGGGACGGCTCAGCCCCAGCATTTT
CASSGQTGTAQPQHF
>NA|TRBJ2-7|NA|TRBV6-5
TGTGCCAGCAGCAGACAGGTCTCCTACGAGCAGTACTTC
CASSRQVSYEQYF
>NA|TRBJ1-2|TRBD1|TRBV10-3
TGTGCCATCAGTCAACCGGACAGGGCGAACTATGGCTACACCTTC
CAISQPDRANYGYTF
>NA|TRBJ2-3|NA|TRBV6-1
TGTGCCAGCAGTGAAGTACTAACCACAGATACGCAGTATTTT
CASSEVLTTDTQYF
>NA|TRBJ2-3|NA|TRBV19
TGTGCCAGTAGCCTGTATAAGAACAGTCCGCAGTATTTT
CASSLYKNSPQYF
>NA|TRBJ2-1|NA|TRBV5-5
TGTGCCAGCAGCTTCTTGAAGGGGGGGCGCGACAATGAGCAGTTCTTC
CASSFLKGGRDNEQFF
>NA|TRBJ2-1|NA|TRBV19
TGTGCCAGTAGCCACCTTGTAGGCGGGGCTCCCCTCGGGAATGAGCAGTTCTTC
CASSHLVGGAPLGNEQFF
>NA|TRBJ1-2|NA|TRBV7-2
TGTGCCAGCAGCTTACTGGAGTCGAACTATGGCTACACCTTC
CASSLLESNYGYTF
>NA|TRBJ2-2|NA|TRBV5-4
TGTGCCAGCAGCTTGAGGGGGGGTCAATCAGGGGAGCTGTTTTTT
CASSLRGGQSGELFF
>NA|TRBJ2-3|NA|TRBV6-5
TGTGCCAGCAGGACCGAGGTAGATACGCAGTATTTT
CASRTEVDTQYF
>NA|TRBJ2-7|TRBD2|TRBV5-1
TGCGCCAGCAGCTTCGAGGTAGCGGGACCTACCTCCTCTACGAAGCAGTACTTC
CASSFEVAGPTSSTKQYF
>NA|TRBJ2-5|NA|TRBV5-4
TGTGCCAGCAGCTTGGTATTTGGGCGTCATCAAGAGACCCAGTACTTC
CASSLVFGRHQETQYF
>once|TRBJ1-1|TRBD1|TRBV5-1
TGCGCCAGCAGCTTCCTACAGGGGGACGGCACTGAAGCTTTCTTT
CASSFLQGDGTEAFF
>NA|TRBJ2-5|TRBD1|TRBV13
TGTGCCAGCAGCTCCCCACGCCAGGGGGTAGAGACCCAGTACTTC
CASSSPRQGVETQYF
>NA|TRBJ2-7|TRBD2|TRBV6-6
TGTGCCAGCAGTTATCGGGAGGCGGGAGGGTACGAGCAGTACTTC
CASSYREAGGYEQYF
>NA|TRBJ2-1|TRBD1|TRBV28
TGTGCCAGCAGGGGGGACAGGGCTCGTGAGCAGTTCTTC
CASRGDRAREQFF
>NA|TRBJ1-1|TRBD1|TRBV7-9
TGTGCCAGCAGCTTAGGGGGACAGCTTAACACTGAAGCTTTCTTT
CASSLGGQLNTEAFF
>once|TRBJ1-5|NA|TRBV6-2/TRBV6-3
TGTGCCAGCAGTTATCAGGGGAGCAATCAGCCCCAGCATTTT
CASSYQGSNQPQHF
>NA|TRBJ1-1|TRBD1|TRBV27
TGTGCCAGCAGGACAGGGGCAGGCACTGAAGCTTTCTTT
CASRTGAGTEAFF
>NA|TRBJ1-2|NA|TRBV7-8
TGTGCCAGCAGCTTAGGGACAGAATGGCCGGGGGGCTTCGGCTACACCTTC
CASSLGTEWPGGFGYTF
>NA|TRBJ1-1|TRBD1|TRBV28
TGTGCCAGCAGTTTACCGACCAGGACAGGGGGAAGCACTGAAGCTTTCTTT
CASSLPTRTGGSTEAFF
>few|TRBJ2-7|NA|TRBV24-1
TGTGCCACCGCTGACAGGACGCTCTTGGGCTCCTACGAGCAGTACTTC
CATADRTLLGSYEQYF
>NA|TRBJ2-3|TRBD2|TRBV6-4
TGTGCCAGCAGTGCCACCGGGGGGACAGATACGCAGTATTTT
CASSATGGTDTQYF
>NA|TRBJ1-2|NA|TRBV28
TGTGCCAGCAGTTTATCGGGGCCCGGGGGGGGCCGCTATGGCTACACCTTC
CASSLSGPGGGRYGYTF
>once|TRBJ2-1|TRBD2|TRBV27
TGTGCCAGCAGTTCTCCCCGGGAGGGATACAATGAGCAGTTCTTC
CASSSPREGYNEQFF